This T cell receptor beta chain was observed in a study of metastatic and nonmetastatic thyroid tumors (dated by TCRdb to about 2020). Regarding the study in general: For patients with malignant and with benign thyroid disease, the researchers compared repertoires between peripheral blood samples and tumor or nodule tissue samples.

What the work shows at the level of the full study, not this receptor alone: In both blood and tumor samples, malignant tumors were reported to have significantly higher TCR beta diversity than benign nodules.

None of the patients had been given any treatment before thyroid surgery. Patient clinical samples collected from about 2011 to 2019 were retrospectively analysed using T-cell receptor beta sequencing. This clone was counted many times. Its antigen remains undetermined. Qualities for individual bases were not recorded, and no much larger clone is one base off. The method behind the library was PCR. This sample was sequenced with an Illumina HiSeq 4000. High-throughput sequencing was used to profile the TCR beta-chain CDR3 region of each patient. On the authors' methods: The researchers built a classifier to tell apart papillary thyroid cancer patients with distant metastasis, based on CDR3 differences among clinicopathological groups. Repertoire diversity was assessed with the Shannon index, and tumor-blood repertoire similarity with the Morisita-Horn index. TCRdb redid the processing of the public reads, applying fastp at Q25 and MiXCR, and retained in-frame beta chains. The V and J calls were not made by the authors but by TCRdb's processing. The sample table shows some 36,000 clones, and approximately 18% are seen once. The ten largest clonotypes hold about 6.8% of the sample.

Sequenced: blood. This sequence was found in a male donor with papillary thyroid cancer or a benign thyroid nodule (not recorded which). Some clones in this sample may be carry-over from other donors' samples.

This receptor carries the CDR3 CASSYPRGGGELFF. The bases read TGTGCCAGCAGTTACCCCCGGGGCGGCGGGGAGCTGTTTTTT. The chain is made from TRBV6-6 and TRBJ2-2; the D gene could be either TRBD1 or TRBD2, each agreeing at 5 bases. V gives up 2 bases and J gives up 7 bases, and the segment between their germline ends measures 11 bases. As encoded in the germline V gene (reference sequence), CDR1 is MNHNY while CDR2 is SVGAGI. The CDR3 measures 14 amino acids from cysteine to phenylalanine. The read is trimmed to its CDR3 DNA, 42 bases read in frame from base 1.